The present entry profiles one T cell receptor (beta chain) with its context. Measured with immunoSEQ multiplex PCR; TCRdb has only the in-frame clones, and not every one. Of 150,000 to 200,000 clones listed, 88% are singletons. The time point denotes: blood 4 weeks post-SBRT, at nephrectomy. As to treatment: 15 Gy SBRT to primary tumor, nephrectomy 4 weeks later. The data are from a study of radiation and T cells in renal cell carcinoma. Germline V lookup: CDR1 SQVTM, CDR2 ANQGSEA. V was pared by 6 bases and J by 3 bases, with 5 bases of the junction left unmatched. The CDR3 runs 13 residues. Material: blood, obtained from a patient whose treatment included radiotherapy and nephrectomy. The clonotype was recovered from a woman aged 50 to 60 with renal cell carcinoma. This chain joins TRBV29-1 and TRBJ1-5, with 7 bases aligning to TRBD1. The CDR3 here is CSVGGQSNQPQHF. For the CDR3, the DNA is TGCAGCGTGGGGGGACAGTCCAATCAGCCCCAGCATTTT. Together with reference TRBV29-1 and TRBJ1-5, the CDR3 gives the full variable domain: SAVISQKPSRDICQRGTSLTIQCQVDSQVTMMFWYRQQPGQSLTLIATANQGSEATYESGFVIDKFPISRPNLTFSTLTVSNMSPEDSSIYLCSVGGQSNQPQHFGDGTRLSIL.